In this sample, the clone carrying this T cell receptor (beta chain) turned up a few times. V was clipped by 0 bases and J by 2 bases, with 13 bases between them. Germline values: CDR1 SGDLS, CDR2 YYNGEE. The CDR3 has 16 residues. From the RT-PCR reads, TCRdb called clonotypes with MiXCR, one entry per CDR3 protein. Here the sample spans more than 450,000 distinct CDR3 sequences, around 11% being singletons. The data were obtained in a study of response to subunit inactivated influenza vaccine. These same records also appear under a second study, on T cells expressing NK-cell markers. This second study says: Researchers built TCR beta cDNA using 5'RACE template switching with UMIs.

The sequence was obtained from a middle-aged man who received an inactivated influenza vaccine. The chain couples TRBV9 to TRBJ2-3, with D possibly matching TRBD2 (5 bases). Source: PBMCs from blood, taken on the day of vaccination. The CDR3 region is CASSVGGLVPTDTQYF. CDR3 coding DNA: TGTGCCAGCAGCGTAGGAGGACTCGTCCCCACAGATACGCAGTATTTT.